The rows below give T cell receptor beta chains drawn from one sample of a study of shared clonotypes between healthy human individuals. Clones were sequenced by immunoSEQ multiplex PCR, and TCRdb holds only the in-frame ones, with some missing. The sample carries hundreds of thousands of clones, more than 70% recorded once. The material sequenced was memory CD4+ T cells sorted from blood. These receptors were taken from a woman in her twenties or thirties in good health. CDR3s include the opening cysteine and the closing phenylalanine or tryptophan. The order of the fields is V gene, D gene, clone size, J gene, CDR3 DNA, CDR3 protein. D genes are given only for firm matches. Where a row states a size, it is once, few, many or the class of an expanded clone; other rows omit it.

>TRBV7-8|.|.|TRBJ2-5
TGTGCCAGCAGCTTAGGCAGAGAGACCCAGTACTTC
CASSLGRETQYF
>TRBV7-9|.|.|TRBJ2-1
TGTGCCAGCAGCTTATTGGCGCTCGGCAGCTCCTACAATGAGCAGTTCTTC
CASSLLALGSSYNEQFF
>TRBV4-1|TRBD1|.|TRBJ2-7
TGCGCCAGCCGACCGGGACAGGGGGCCCGCGAGCAGTACTTC
CASRPGQGAREQYF
>TRBV4-2|TRBD1|.|TRBJ2-5
TGTGCCAGCAGGAGGACAGGCAAAGAGACCCAGTACTTC
CASRRTGKETQYF
>TRBV27|TRBD2|.|TRBJ2-3
TGTGCCAGCAGTTTATGGTCGGGAGGCGGCACAGATACGCAGTATTTT
CASSLWSGGGTDTQYF
>TRBV5-3|TRBD1|.|TRBJ2-2
TGTGCCAGAAGCTCAACCCTTCATGGTAGGACAGGGGACACCGGGGAGCTGTTTTTT
CARSSTLHGRTGDTGELFF
>TRBV6-5|.|.|TRBJ2-5
TGTGCCAGCAGTTACTCTCCAGGGGAAGAGACCCAGTACTTC
CASSYSPGEETQYF
>TRBV10-1|TRBD2|.|TRBJ2-3
TGCGCCAGCAGTGAGGTCGGACTAGCCCGCACAGATACGCAGTATTTT
CASSEVGLARTDTQYF
>TRBV2|.|.|TRBJ2-7
TGTGCCAGCAGGACTAACGGACCGTACGAGCAGTACTTC
CASRTNGPYEQYF
>TRBV13|.|.|TRBJ2-2
TGTGCCAGCCGGGCTAGCGCGACCGGGGAGCTGTTTTTT
CASRASATGELFF
>TRBV27|TRBD2|.|TRBJ2-3
TGTGCCAGCACCTTAGGGCTAGCGGGATCAGATACGCAGTATTTT
CASTLGLAGSDTQYF
>TRBV6-5|.|.|TRBJ1-1
TGTGCCACCGCAAGTCTACGGGAGAACACTGAAGCTTTCTTT
CATASLRENTEAFF
>TRBV10-3|TRBD1|.|TRBJ2-6
TGTGCCATCAGTGAGTCAGGGGGCCGAAGCTCTGGGGCCAACGTCCTGACTTTC
CAISESGGRSSGANVLTF
>TRBV28|.|.|TRBJ1-2
TGTGCCAGCAGTTTGGGCGGCGGAAGGGCTTTC
CASSLGGGRAF
>TRBV5-6|.|.|TRBJ2-1
TGTGCCAGCAGCGGCCTGGGCGGCCCCCGGGAGGAGCAGTTCTTC
CASSGLGGPREEQFF
>TRBV11-2|TRBD2|.|TRBJ2-7
TGTGCCAGCAGCTTAAACACGGGAGGGCCCGACGAGCAGTACTTC
CASSLNTGGPDEQYF
>TRBV5-1|TRBD2|once|TRBJ2-1
TGCGCCAGCAGCTTGTCACTAGCGGGGTACAATGAGCAGTTCTTC
CASSLSLAGYNEQFF
>TRBV2|.|.|TRBJ1-2
TGTGCCAGCAGTGAAATCAGCTATGGCTACACCTTC
CASSEISYGYTF
>TRBV4-2|.|.|TRBJ1-1
TGTGCCAGCAGCCAAGAGGGACCCCCAATGAACACTGAAGCTTTCTTT
CASSQEGPPMNTEAFF
>TRBV10-1|.|.|TRBJ2-1
TGCGCCAGCTCAGGAGAAGCGTTTAGCTCCTACAATGAGCAGTTCTTC
CASSGEAFSSYNEQFF
>TRBV28|TRBD1|.|TRBJ2-2
TGTGCCAGCAGTCCCCCTCCGGGACAGGCGGGTTTCGGGGAGCTGTTTTTT
CASSPPPGQAGFGELFF
>TRBV27|.|.|TRBJ1-1
TGTGCCAGCCGCGCCGAGGGGGGCACTGAAGCTTTCTTT
CASRAEGGTEAFF
>TRBV6-4|TRBD1|.|TRBJ1-2
TGTGCCAGCAGTGAGGGACAGGCGGCCTATGGCTACACCTTC
CASSEGQAAYGYTF
>TRBV18|.|.|TRBJ2-2
TGTGCCAGCTCACCACCGGAGACGCGAGGCACCGGGGAGCTGTTTTTT
CASSPPETRGTGELFF
>TRBV5-6|.|.|TRBJ2-1
TGTGCCAGCAGCCCCTATGGCCGGATAAACTCCTACAATGAGCAGTTCTTC
CASSPYGRINSYNEQFF
>TRBV7-9|TRBD2|few|TRBJ2-3
TGTGCCAGCAGCTCATTAGCGGGAGTAAGAGTCGCAGATACGCAGTATTTT
CASSSLAGVRVADTQYF
>TRBV28|.|.|TRBJ1-2
TGTGCCAGCAGTTTCTCGGCGGGAACTAACTATGGCTACACCTTC
CASSFSAGTNYGYTF
>TRBV28|TRBD2|.|TRBJ2-1
TGTGCCAGCAGTTTAGCGGGGGACCTGGATATGTTCTTC
CASSLAGDLDMFF